This T cell receptor beta chain was documented in a study of T cells in Graves' hyperthyroidism and ophthalmopathy. Study information: Upon initial diagnosis and before any treatment, peripheral blood was collected.

RNA transcripts yielded amplified TCR beta CDR3 regions. The HTBI primer set served for first-round RT-PCR of the TCR CDR3. MiXCR was run by TCRdb on the multiplex PCR reads, yielding one entry per CDR3 protein. Among 110,000 to 150,000 distinct CDR3 sequences listed, approximately 20% were seen once. Patients were excluded because of uncontrolled infection, other autoimmune disease, pregnancy or lactation. Diagnoses rested on clinical symptoms, serum thyroxine and TRAb, thyroid ultrasound and orbital computed tomography. Germline CDR1 and CDR2: GTSNPN and SVGIG (reference sequence). The CDR3 spans 15 residues. V shed 0 bases and J shed 6 bases, with 17 bases lying between them. The sample holds many counts of this clonotype.

This TCR derives from a woman between 45 and 65 years old with Graves' hyperthyroidism that later progressed to Graves' ophthalmopathy. Sequenced input: blood. This chain links TRBV30 with TRBJ1-1; D is possibly TRBD1 (5 bases). The CDR3 loop reads CAWSVSGLKGPEAFF. The CDR3 DNA sequence: TGTGCCTGGAGTGTCTCGGGCCTCAAGGGACCTGAAGCTTTCTTT.